This TCR beta chain was identified in a study of T-cell reconstitution after alpha-beta-depleted transplantation in children. This clonotype was seen repeatedly, ten times or more. It was with unique molecular identifiers that the TCRbeta library was prepared. TCRdb passed the PCR reads through MiXCR, listing each CDR3 protein once. Seen here are 350,000 to 400,000 distinct CDR3 sequences, about a fifth observed once, and the top ten hold about 3.8%. Trimming pared 3 bases from V and 3 bases from J, leaving 6 bases between. The CDR3 totals 12 residues. The sequence came from a human donor who donated a stem cell graft to a child with acute myeloid leukemia. The V gene is TRBV12-3 or TRBV12-4, the J gene TRBJ2-7; D is perhaps TRBD2 (5 bases). Material: PBMCs from the stem cell graft donor, obtained from the stem cell graft. For the CDR3, the DNA is TGTGCCAGCAGTTTTGGACTCTACGAGCAGTACTTC. Protein: CASSFGLYEQYF.